Only one count was recorded for the clone carrying this TCR beta chain. Trimming cost V 4 bases and J 6 bases; bases outside gene matches: 1. Germline-derived CDR1 and CDR2 are ENHRY and SYGVKD. CDR3 size: 13 residues. The data belong to a study of shared clonotypes between healthy human individuals. Produced via immunoSEQ multiplex PCR; TCRdb's table is partial and in-frame only. Of 2.5 million or so clones listed, around nine tenths are singletons. This TCR came from a man in his late teens or twenties in good health. Sequencing input: naive CD4+ T cells sorted from blood. Subset: CD45RA+ positively selected. This chain links TRBV10-3 with TRBJ2-1; 9 nucleotides line up with TRBD2. Here the CDR3 reads CAISGGLANEQFF. The CDR3 DNA sequence: TGTGCCATCAGTGGGGGACTAGCCAATGAGCAGTTCTTC.